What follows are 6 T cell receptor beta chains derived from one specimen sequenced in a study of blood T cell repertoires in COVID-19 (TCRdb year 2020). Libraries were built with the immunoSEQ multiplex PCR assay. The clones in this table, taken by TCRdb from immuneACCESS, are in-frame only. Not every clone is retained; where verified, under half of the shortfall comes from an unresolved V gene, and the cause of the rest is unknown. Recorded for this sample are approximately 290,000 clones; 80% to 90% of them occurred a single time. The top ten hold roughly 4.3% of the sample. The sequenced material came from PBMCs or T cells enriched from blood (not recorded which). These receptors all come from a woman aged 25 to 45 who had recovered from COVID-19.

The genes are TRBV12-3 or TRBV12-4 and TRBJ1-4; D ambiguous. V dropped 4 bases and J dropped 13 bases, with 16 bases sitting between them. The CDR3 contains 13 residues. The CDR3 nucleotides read TGTGCCAGCAGTTCCTTGCCCCTTGCCGGACTGTTTTTT. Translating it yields CASSSLPLAGLFF.

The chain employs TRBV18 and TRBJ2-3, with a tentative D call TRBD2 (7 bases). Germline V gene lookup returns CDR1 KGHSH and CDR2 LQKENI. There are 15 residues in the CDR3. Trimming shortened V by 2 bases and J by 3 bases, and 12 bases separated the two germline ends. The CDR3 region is CASSPGGATTDTQYF. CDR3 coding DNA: TGTGCCAGCTCACCAGGGGGGGCCACGACAGATACGCAGTATTTT.

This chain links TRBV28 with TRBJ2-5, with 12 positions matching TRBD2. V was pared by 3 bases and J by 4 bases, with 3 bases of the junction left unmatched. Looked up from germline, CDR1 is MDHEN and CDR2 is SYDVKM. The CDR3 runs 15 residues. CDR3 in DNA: TGTGCCAGCAGTTTGACTAGCGGGAGCGGAGAGACCCAGTACTTC. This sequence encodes CASSLTSGSGETQYF.

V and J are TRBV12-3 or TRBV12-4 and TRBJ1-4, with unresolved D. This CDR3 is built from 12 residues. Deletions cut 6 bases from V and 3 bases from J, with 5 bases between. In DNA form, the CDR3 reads TGTGCCAGCAGCCTTTCTAATGAAAAACTGTTTTTT. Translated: CASSLSNEKLFF.

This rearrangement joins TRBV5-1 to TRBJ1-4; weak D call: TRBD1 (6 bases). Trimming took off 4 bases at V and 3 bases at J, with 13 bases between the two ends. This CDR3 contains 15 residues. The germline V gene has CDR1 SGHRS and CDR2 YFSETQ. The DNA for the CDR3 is TGCGCCAGCAGCCCTGGACAGATAGCTAATGAAAAACTGTTTTTT. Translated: CASSPGQIANEKLFF.

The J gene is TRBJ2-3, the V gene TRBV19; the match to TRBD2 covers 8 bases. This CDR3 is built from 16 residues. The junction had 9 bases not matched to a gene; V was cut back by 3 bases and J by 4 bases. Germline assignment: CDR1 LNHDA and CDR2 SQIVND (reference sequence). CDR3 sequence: CASSIRSRGEADTQYF. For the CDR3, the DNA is TGTGCCAGTAGTATTCGTTCGCGGGGGGAAGCAGATACGCAGTATTTT.